The 9 T cell receptor beta chains presented below share a single source sample, sequenced in a study of CD8 T cells in Susac syndrome. Random hexamers served to reverse transcribe roughly 0.5 to 1 ug RNA. Via MiXCR, TCRdb re-called the immunoSEQ multiplex PCR reads, giving one row per CDR3 protein. Here the sample spans about 210,000 distinct CDR3 sequences, roughly 94% being singletons. Sequencing input: CD4+ T cells from PBMCs. The receptors stem from a human donor with multiple sclerosis.

The chain joins TRBV4-2 to TRBJ2-3; D gene uncertain. The V end lost 1 base, the J end lost 4 bases, and 9 bases lay between the germline ends. This CDR3 contains 14 residues. Germline values: CDR1 LGHNA, CDR2 YNFKEQ. CDR3 region: CASSQAVPPDTQYF. The CDR3 DNA follows: TGTGCCAGCAGCCAAGCTGTACCGCCAGATACGCAGTATTTT.

The sample holds a few counts of this clonotype. This chain joins TRBV3-1 and TRBJ2-7; D remains unclear. CDR1 LGHDT and CDR2 YNNKEL come from the germline V gene (reference sequence). V lost 4 bases and J lost 3, with 10 bases in between. This CDR3 is built from 13 residues. The CDR3 here is CASSPTGYYEQYF. In nucleotides, the CDR3 is TGTGCCAGCAGCCCGACTGGGTACTACGAGCAGTACTTC.

V usage is TRBV29-1 and J usage is TRBJ2-1; D is uncertain. The CDR3 totals 13 residues. Germline assignment: CDR1 SQVTM and CDR2 ANQGSEA. The germline V and J ends were trimmed by 6 bases and 6 bases, with 15 bases remaining between them. CDR3 residues: CSVRITIRNEQFF. CDR3 DNA sequence: TGCAGCGTCCGAATTACTATTCGCAATGAGCAGTTCTTC.

This chain connects TRBV29-1 to TRBJ2-3; TRBD2 aligns across 7 bases. This CDR3 spans 13 amino acids. The J segment lost 6 bases and the V segment lost 7 bases, leaving 10 bases of the junction unmatched. Germline V gene sequence: CDR1 SQVTM, CDR2 ANQGSEA. CDR3 amino acids: CSAPGGTVDTQYF. In DNA form, the CDR3 reads TGCAGCGCCCCCGGGGGGACGGTGGATACGCAGTATTTT.

This clonotype has only one observation. The chain recombines TRBV9 with TRBJ1-1; the D is unclear. Trimming removed 1 base from V and 3 bases from J, with 7 bases in between. This CDR3 spans 13 amino acids. Germline CDR1 reads SGDLS; CDR2 reads YYNGEE. CDR3 amino acids: CASSVSPDTEAFF. CDR3 bases: TGTGCCAGCAGCGTATCTCCGGACACTGAAGCTTTCTTT.

This clonotype appeared a single time. The chain joins TRBV11-2 to TRBJ2-7, with D possibly TRBD2 on 5 matching bases. The CDR3 totals 14 residues. Trimming took off 0 bases at V and 1 base at J, with 7 bases between the two ends. Germline-derived CDR1 and CDR2 are SGHAT and FQNNGV. CDR3: CASSLEWESYEQYV. The CDR3 DNA sequence: TGTGCCAGCAGCTTAGAGTGGGAGTCCTACGAGCAGTACGTC.

The table lists this clonotype with a few counts. CDR3 in amino acids: CASSLAGGNTDTQYF. The CDR3, as DNA: TGTGCCAGCAGCTTAGCTGGCGGAAACACAGATACGCAGTATTTT. The J gene is TRBJ2-3, the V gene TRBV7-2; no clear D gene. Deletions cut 0 bases from V and 2 bases from J, with 9 bases between. Germline V gene data show CDR1 as SGHTA and CDR2 as FQGNSA. The CDR3 covers 15 residues.

The gene calls are TRBV19 and TRBJ2-2, with a weak D call TRBD2 (6 bases). Germline CDR1 is LNHDA and CDR2 is SQIVND (reference sequence). The CDR3 has 14 amino acids. Between the trimmed V and J ends, which lost 3 bases and 1 base, there was a span of 6 bases. This CDR3 reads CASSMGGNTGELFF. CDR3 DNA sequence: TGTGCCAGTAGTATGGGAGGGAACACCGGGGAGCTGTTTTTT.

With regard to this clonotype: At one of its ends the junction is not consistent with the germline gene, which may arise from a read error. The chain uses TRBV12-3 or TRBV12-4 and TRBJ2-3, with 9 bases matching TRBD2. The CDR3 contains 17 residues. The CDR3: CASSPRWSGGSADTQYF. CDR3 DNA: TGCGCCAGCAGTCCCCGTTGGAGCGGGGGGTCTGCAGATACGCAGTATTTT.